Each of the 22 T cell receptor beta chains below was sequenced from the same sample in a study of blood T cells in healthy people across ages. Then a second PCR, running roughly 7 to 11 cycles, was carried out with a sample-barcoded 5' primer and a J-beta primer mix. TCRdb processed the 5' RACE reads anew with MiXCR; each CDR3 protein has one entry. The data contain 750,000 to 950,000 distinct CDR3 sequences, approximately 55% of them singletons. The sequencing sample was made of blood. The receptors stem from a man older than 75 in good health.

The chain combines TRBV5-1 with TRBJ2-4, with 7 bases aligning to TRBD1. V was pared by 4 bases and J by 0 bases, with 10 bases of the junction left unmatched. Germline V gene sequence: CDR1 SGHRS, CDR2 YFSETQ. This CDR3 contains 17 residues. DNA for the CDR3: TGCGCCAGCAGCCAGGGGACAGATGGACTAGCCAAAAACATTCAGTACTTC. It specifies CASSQGTDGLAKNIQYF.

CDR3 sequence (DNA): TGTGCCAGCAGGGGGCCAGGGGATGTGCCGCTTGATGGCTACACCTTC. Translating it yields CASRGPGDVPLDGYTF. The chain carries TRBV21-1 and TRBJ1-2; the DNA was not used to check the table's D call, TRBD1. TRBV21-1 is noted as a pseudogene. This CDR3 region has 16 residues.

This clonotype was recorded a few times. This chain connects TRBV5-1 to TRBJ2-7; 7 bases match TRBD2. J gave up 5 bases and V 0 bases, and 8 bases lay outside the gene matches. Germline CDR1 reads SGHRS; CDR2 reads YFSETQ. CDR3 length equals 15 residues. The DNA for the CDR3 is TGCGCCAGCAGCTTGGGACTAGCAACGCAGGACGAGCAGTACTTC. The encoded protein is CASSLGLATQDEQYF.

This clonotype came up a few times. The V call is TRBV12-3 or TRBV12-4, the J call TRBJ2-1; no firm D call. This CDR3 region has 13 residues. V was pared by 1 base and J by 4 bases, with 5 bases between. This chain's CDR3 is CASSLVRYNEQFF. CDR3 DNA sequence: TGTGCCAGCAGTTTAGTCAGGTACAATGAGCAGTTCTTC.

V gene TRBV20-1 combines with J gene TRBJ2-7, with TRBD2 as a possible D gene (5 bases). TRBJ2-5 explains the end of the DNA better; the J call may be wrong. The CDR3 runs 15 residues. Germline V CDR1 and CDR2: DFQATT, SNEGSKA (reference sequence). CDR3 loop: CSARDLDFLQETQYF. In DNA form, the CDR3 reads TGCAGTGCTAGAGATCTGGACTTTCTCCAAGAGACCCAGTACTTC.

This chain uses TRBV4-2 with TRBJ2-1, with 10 bases identical to TRBD2. J was trimmed by 3 bases and V by 0 bases; bases with no gene match: 8. There are 18 residues in the CDR3. The germline gives CDR1 LGHNA, CDR2 YNFKEQ. CDR3 residues: CASSQEGAGTSDYNEQFF. DNA for the CDR3: TGTGCCAGCAGCCAAGAAGGGGCCGGGACTAGCGACTACAATGAGCAGTTCTTC.

The J gene is TRBJ2-7, the V gene TRBV28; a weak D match, TRBD1 (6 bases). The V end was cut by 5 bases, the J end by 9 bases, with 11 bases between. This CDR3 has 11 residues. Germline V gene data show CDR1 as MDHEN and CDR2 as SYDVKM. Here the CDR3 reads CASSHQQGQYF. The CDR3 coding sequence is TGTGCCAGCAGTCATCAACAGGGGCAGTACTTC. Full variable domain (rest looked up from reference TRBV28 and TRBJ2-7): DVKVTQSSRYLVKRTGEKVFLECVQDMDHENMFWYRQDPGLGLRLIYFSYDVKMKEKGDIPEGYSVSREKKERFSLILESASTNQTSMYLCASSHQQGQYFGPGTRLTVT.

V and J are TRBV6-1 and TRBJ1-2; D not certain. Germline V lookup: CDR1 MNHNS, CDR2 SASEGT. CDR3 size: 13 residues. Trimming took off 1 base at V and 3 bases at J, with 6 bases between the two ends. The CDR3 DNA follows: TGTGCCAGCAGTGAAGGGACCCACTATGGCTACACCTTC. Translated: CASSEGTHYGYTF.

This clonotype has just a few counts. In DNA form, the CDR3 reads TGTGCCAGCAGCTCCGGACAGGGGGATAGTGGCTACACCTTC. It yields the protein CASSSGQGDSGYTF. The J gene is TRBJ1-2, the V gene TRBV7-9, with 10 bases identical to TRBD1. Germline V gene lookup returns CDR1 SEHNR and CDR2 FQNEAQ (reference sequence). Losses at the gene ends were 4 bases for V and 7 bases for J; bases not matched to a gene: 6. The CDR3 is 14 residues long.

The chain uses TRBV7-9 and TRBJ2-3; 9 positions match TRBD2. This CDR3 comprises 19 residues. Per germline, CDR1 SEHNR and CDR2 FQNEAQ (reference sequence). V gave up 0 bases and J gave up 4 bases; unmatched junction bases: 14. CDR3 loop: CASSLARSGWGGRADTQYF. Written as DNA, the CDR3 is TGTGCCAGCAGCTTAGCGAGATCCGGATGGGGCGGGAGGGCAGATACGCAGTATTTT. Using reference TRBV7-9 and TRBJ2-3 for the parts outside the CDR3, the full variable domain is DTGVSQNPRHKITKRGQNVTFRCDPISEHNRLYWYRQTLGQGPEFLTYFQNEAQLEKSRLLSDRFSAERPKGSFSTLEIQRTEQGDSAMYLCASSLARSGWGGRADTQYFGPGTRLTVL.

This chain uses TRBV20-1 with TRBJ2-1, with 8 bases aligning to TRBD2. Per the germline V gene, CDR1 is DFQATT and CDR2 is SNEGSKA (reference sequence). V trimming: 5 bases; J trimming: 9 bases; junction bases outside the gene matches: 15. The CDR3 has 15 residues. The DNA for the CDR3 is TGCAGTGCTTCCCTGCCCGGGACTAGTACTATTGAGCAGTTCTTC. Translation gives CSASLPGTSTIEQFF.

This chain joins TRBV20-1 and TRBJ2-1; TRBD1 agrees at 9 bases. CDR1 DFQATT and CDR2 SNEGSKA come from the germline V gene (reference sequence). This CDR3 has 17 residues. The V and J ends lost 4 bases and 4 bases, in that order; junction bases with no gene match: 14. The CDR3 nucleotides read TGCAGTGCTAACTCCGGGACAGGGAGGAATGGGTACAATGAGCAGTTCTTC. Amino acid sequence: CSANSGTGRNGYNEQFF.

The chain couples TRBV2 to TRBJ2-6; D gene unclear. Germline V gene lookup returns CDR1 SNHLY and CDR2 FYNNEI. The CDR3 runs to 12 residues. V was cut by 6 bases and J by 5 bases, with 5 bases left in between. The CDR3 spells CASRERANVLTF. The CDR3 DNA reads as TGTGCCAGCAGGGAAAGGGCCAACGTCCTGACTTTC.

This clonotype was counted a single time. This sequence joins TRBV28 and TRBJ2-7; D tentatively reads TRBD1 or TRBD2 (5 bases each). V was shortened by 3 bases and J by 2 bases, with 14 bases between the two germline ends. Germline CDR1 and CDR2: MDHEN and SYDVKM. The length of the CDR3 is 15 residues. The CDR3 reads CASSFPWDGTYEQYF. The CDR3 coding sequence is TGTGCCAGCAGTTTCCCCTGGGACGGAACCTACGAGCAGTACTTC. Full variable domain (outside the CDR3, taken from reference TRBV28 and TRBJ2-7): DVKVTQSSRYLVKRTGEKVFLECVQDMDHENMFWYRQDPGLGLRLIYFSYDVKMKEKGDIPEGYSVSREKKERFSLILESASTNQTSMYLCASSFPWDGTYEQYFGPGTRLTVT.

The V gene is TRBV10-3, the J gene TRBJ2-6; D assignment may be TRBD1 or TRBD2 (5 bases each). Trimming removed 10 bases at V and 0 bases at J, with 16 bases between. The CDR3 totals 16 residues. Germline V lookup: CDR1 ENHRY, CDR2 SYGVKD. CDR3 protein: CATGVGVSSGANVLTF. The CDR3, as DNA: TGTGCCACCGGGGTGGGGGTGAGCTCTGGGGCCAACGTCCTGACTTTC.

This rearrangement joins TRBV4-2 to TRBJ1-3; D is unclear. Germline V lookup: CDR1 LGHNA, CDR2 YNFKEQ. The germline V and J ends were trimmed by 1 base and 0 bases, with 13 bases remaining between them. The CDR3 runs 17 residues. CDR3 loop: CASSQGSAGVSGNTIYF. For the CDR3, the DNA is TGTGCCAGCAGCCAAGGTTCGGCAGGCGTCTCTGGAAACACCATATATTTT.

In this sample, this clonotype turned up a few times. V usage is TRBV3-1 and J usage is TRBJ2-7, with 8 bases that match TRBD2. There are 14 residues in the CDR3. V trimming: 1 base; J trimming: 3 bases; junction bases outside the gene matches: 2. CDR1 and CDR2 (germline): LGHDT, YNNKEL (reference sequence). The CDR3 spells CASSQGTSSYEQYF. Written as DNA, the CDR3 is TGTGCCAGCAGCCAAGGGACTAGCAGCTACGAGCAGTACTTC.

V gene TRBV20-1 combines with J gene TRBJ2-7; TRBD2 matches at 11 bases. Per germline, CDR1 DFQATT and CDR2 SNEGSKA (reference sequence). CDR3 length: 16 amino acids. J lost 3 bases, V lost 2 bases, and 9 bases had no gene match. This CDR3 reads CSARHTTGTSGYEQYF. The CDR3 DNA reads TGCAGTGCTAGACATACGACCGGGACTAGCGGCTACGAGCAGTACTTC.

The sample holds a few counts of this clonotype. The chain uses TRBV2 and TRBJ2-1; 10 bases map to TRBD2. The CDR3 consists of 12 residues. The germline V gene has CDR1 SNHLY and CDR2 FYNNEI. Losses at the gene ends were 6 bases for V and 8 bases for J; bases not matched to a gene: 1. CDR3 residues: CASRLAGDEQFF. The CDR3 DNA follows: TGTGCCAGCAGGCTAGCGGGAGATGAGCAGTTCTTC.

The chain has TRBV4-2 and TRBJ2-5; 10 bases match TRBD2. V dropped 4 bases and J dropped 0; count of bases not matched to a gene: 2. Germline V gene lookup returns CDR1 LGHNA and CDR2 YNFKEQ. There are 15 residues in the CDR3. The CDR3 region has the DNA TGTGCCAGCAGCCGGGGACTAGCGTACCAAGAGACCCAGTACTTC. Translated, it gives CASSRGLAYQETQYF.

V usage is TRBV10-3 and J usage is TRBJ2-1, with D possibly TRBD2 on 7 matching bases. The CDR3 covers 12 residues. Germline V gene lookup returns CDR1 ENHRY and CDR2 SYGVKD. V gave up 10 bases and J gave up 5 bases, with 12 bases separating them. CDR3: CATGRGDNEQFF. CDR3 in DNA: TGTGCCACGGGGAGGGGGGACAATGAGCAGTTCTTC.

This chain connects TRBV10-3 to TRBJ2-1, with 8 bases identical to TRBD2. V lost 11 bases to trimming and J lost 9 bases; unmatched junction nucleotides: 9. Germline CDR1 and CDR2: ENHRY and SYGVKD. The CDR3 totals 12 residues. The CDR3 spells CASGLADGEQFF. The CDR3 nucleotides read TGTGCCTCCGGACTAGCCGACGGTGAGCAGTTCTTC.